The following is a T cell receptor beta chain sequence with its context. Its antigen is not known. These data come from a study of T cell responses to AZD1222 COVID-19 vaccine. Overall study findings and caveats: Baseline serostatus was positive in only five to seven AZD1222 recipients. Spike-specific TCR breadth rose after two AZD1222 doses, and depth rose as well. Clonal diversity was possibly underestimated, and white British individuals and females predominated among donors. Sampled repertoires all dated from after the peak T cell response.

The data were produced by immunoSEQ multiplex PCR, yet TCRdb's version contains in-frame clones alone and is incomplete. In the table there are about 120,000 clones, roughly 87% of which are singletons. V was pared by 2 bases and J by 0 bases, with 14 bases between. Germline V gene lookup returns CDR1 LGHDT and CDR2 YNNKEL (reference sequence). This CDR3 comprises 16 residues. The chain uses TRBV3-1 (or the pseudogene TRBV3-2) and TRBJ2-7; D remains unclear. Source: peripheral blood, taken on day 0 of AZD1222 vaccination. The receptor was derived from an adult in good health. CDR3 in amino acids: CASSQFVVGASYEQYF. The CDR3 nucleotides are TGTGCCAGCAGCCAATTTGTGGTCGGTGCCTCCTACGAGCAGTACTTC.